What follows is one T cell receptor (beta chain) and its context. Its target is unknown. The sample belongs to a study of Graves' ophthalmopathy and Graves' hyperthyroidism. General study findings and limits: A model of 13 signatures distinguished ophthalmopathy from stable hyperthyroidism at around 90% sensitivity and 65% to 84% specificity.

Germline assignment: CDR1 MNHEY and CDR2 SVGAGI. This CDR3 has 16 residues. V lost 0 bases to trimming and J lost 1 base; unmatched junction nucleotides: 5. From RNA, the CDR3 regions of TCR beta chains were amplified and sequenced. First-round RT-PCR employed HTBI primers, with a second-round multiplex PCR after it. One entry per CDR3 protein results from TCRdb running MiXCR on the multiplex PCR reads. The table has 170,000 or so distinct CDR3 sequences, more than 30% seen once. J is TRBJ2-5 and V is TRBV6-5; 7 bases fit TRBD2. The receptor comes from a woman aged 40 to 49 with Graves' ophthalmopathy. Sequencing input: peripheral blood. As DNA, the CDR3 is TGTGCCAGCAGTTACTCGAGCGCTAGCGGCCAAGAGACCCAGTACTTC. Its translation: CASSYSSASGQETQYF.